These T cell receptor beta chains were read from a single sample in a study of T-cell reconstitution after alpha-beta-depleted transplantation in children. Using its own MiXCR run on the PCR reads, TCRdb lists one record per CDR3 protein. The sample lists roughly 120,000 distinct CDR3 sequences; 10% were seen once. Sample: PBMCs from the stem cell graft donor, taken from the stem cell graft. Receptors were obtained from a human donor who donated a stem cell graft to a child with acute lymphoblastic leukemia. Both conserved end residues are part of each CDR3. The D gene is left open where the match is weak. Some rows mark clone size as missing; the rest say once, few, many or name a class of expanded clone.

size	length	V	D	J	CDR3	DNA
many	17	TRBV10-3	-	TRBJ2-4	CATQDLTEKEAKNIQYF	TGTGCCACCCAGGACCTCACCGAAAAGGAGGCCAAAAACATTCAGTACTTC
many	18	TRBV7-9	TRBD2	TRBJ2-2	CASSFLGLAGIGTGELFF	TGTGCCAGCAGCTTCCTAGGACTAGCGGGGATTGGCACCGGGGAGCTGTTTTTT
few	11	TRBV30	-	TRBJ1-1	CAWSGYTEAFF	TGTGCCTGGTCAGGGTACACTGAAGCTTTCTTT
many	12	TRBV5-1	-	TRBJ2-7	CASSLISYEQYF	TGCGCCAGCAGCTTGATCTCCTACGAGCAGTACTTC
many	16	TRBV6-5	-	TRBJ1-4	CASSYTGRRVNEKLFF	TGTGCCAGCAGTTACACCGGACGGAGGGTGAATGAAAAACTGTTTTTT
many	15	TRBV5-1	-	TRBJ2-1	CASSPADKTYNEQFF	TGCGCCAGCAGCCCCGCGGACAAGACGTACAATGAGCAGTTCTTC
many	14	TRBV29-1	TRBD2	TRBJ2-5	CSVGTSGTRETQYF	TGCAGCGTTGGGACATCCGGGACTAGAGAGACCCAGTACTTC
many	14	TRBV9	-	TRBJ1-5	CASSAGDFNQPQHF	TGTGCCAGCAGCGCGGGTGATTTTAATCAGCCCCAGCATTTT
-	15	TRBV13	-	TRBJ2-3	CASSSLSPSTDTQYF	TGTGCCAGCAGCTCCTTGTCTCCTAGCACAGATACGCAGTATTTT
many	19	TRBV5-6	TRBD2	TRBJ2-1	CASSLPGLAGGPRGDEQFF	TGTGCCAGCAGCCTCCCGGGACTAGCGGGGGGGCCTAGGGGCGATGAGCAGTTCTTC
few	13	TRBV18	-	TRBJ2-7	CASSLQGGLEQYF	TGTGCCAGCTCACTCCAGGGGGGCCTCGAGCAGTACTTC
-	15	TRBV10-3	TRBD1	TRBJ2-3	CAISEGDRDADTQYF	TGTGCCATCAGTGAGGGGGACAGGGATGCCGATACGCAGTATTTT
many	13	TRBV15	-	TRBJ1-2	CATSRDFHYGYTF	TGTGCCACCAGCAGAGATTTCCACTATGGCTACACCTTC
many	14	TRBV7-9	TRBD1	TRBJ2-1	CASSPRQGSNEQFF	TGTGCCAGCAGCCCGAGACAGGGGTCCAATGAGCAGTTCTTC
many	17	TRBV4-1	TRBD2	TRBJ2-2	CASSQVGLAANTGELFF	TGCGCCAGCAGCCAGGTAGGACTAGCGGCGAACACCGGGGAGCTGTTTTTT
many	17	TRBV6-1	-	TRBJ1-1	CASSEELIRELDTEAFF	TGTGCCAGCAGTGAAGAGCTCATCAGGGAATTGGACACTGAAGCTTTCTTT
many	12	TRBV12-3/TRBV12-4	-	TRBJ1-3	CASSQRGNTIYF	TGTGCCAGCAGTCAGCGCGGAAACACCATATATTTT
many	18	TRBV27	-	TRBJ2-6	CASSFVRGRAAGANVLTF	TGTGCCAGCAGTTTCGTTCGGGGCAGGGCAGCTGGGGCCAACGTCCTGACTTTC
many	17	TRBV5-1	-	TRBJ2-1	CASSRELTSEGDNEQFF	TGCGCCAGCAGCCGGGAACTAACTTCCGAAGGAGACAATGAGCAGTTCTTC
few	15	TRBV29-1	-	TRBJ2-7	CSVEVGSVRTYEQYF	TGCAGCGTTGAAGTCGGGTCCGTACGAACCTACGAGCAGTACTTC
many	15	TRBV12-3/TRBV12-4	TRBD1	TRBJ2-2	CASSFNRGNTGELFF	TGTGCCAGCAGTTTTAACAGGGGGAACACCGGGGAGCTGTTTTTT
many	14	TRBV7-9	-	TRBJ2-1	CASSLDGQGNEQFF	TGTGCCAGCAGCTTAGATGGCCAGGGAAATGAGCAGTTCTTC
many	17	TRBV11-2	-	TRBJ2-3	CASSLEDSGIPGDTQYF	TGTGCCAGCAGCTTAGAAGACTCGGGGATTCCCGGGGATACGCAGTATTTT